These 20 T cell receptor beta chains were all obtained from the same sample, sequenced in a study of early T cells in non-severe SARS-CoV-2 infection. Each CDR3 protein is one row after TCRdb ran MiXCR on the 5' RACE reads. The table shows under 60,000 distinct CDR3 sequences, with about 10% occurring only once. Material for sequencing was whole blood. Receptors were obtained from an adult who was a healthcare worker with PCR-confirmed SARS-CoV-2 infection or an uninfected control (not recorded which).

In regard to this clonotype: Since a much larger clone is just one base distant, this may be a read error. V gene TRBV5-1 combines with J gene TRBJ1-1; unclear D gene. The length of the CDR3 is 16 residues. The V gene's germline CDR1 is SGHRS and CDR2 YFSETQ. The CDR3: CARRADGRGLNTEAFF. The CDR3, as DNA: TGCGCCCGCAGAGCCGACGGTCGGGGATTGAACACTGAAGCTTTCTTT.

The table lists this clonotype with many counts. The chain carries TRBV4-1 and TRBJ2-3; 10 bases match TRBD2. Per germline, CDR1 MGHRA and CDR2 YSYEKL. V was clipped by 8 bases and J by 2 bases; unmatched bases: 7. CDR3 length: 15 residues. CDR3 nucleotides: TGCGCCAGCTTCGGGGGGACTAGCGACACAGATACGCAGTATTTT. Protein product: CASFGGTSDTDTQYF.

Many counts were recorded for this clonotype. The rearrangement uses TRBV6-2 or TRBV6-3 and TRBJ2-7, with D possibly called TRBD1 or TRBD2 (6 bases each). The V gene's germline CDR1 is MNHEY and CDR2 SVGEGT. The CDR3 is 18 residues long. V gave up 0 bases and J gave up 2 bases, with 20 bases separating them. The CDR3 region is CASSYSFDSGGPTYEQYF. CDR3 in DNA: TGTGCCAGCAGTTACTCATTTGATTCCGGGGGCCCTACCTACGAGCAGTACTTC.

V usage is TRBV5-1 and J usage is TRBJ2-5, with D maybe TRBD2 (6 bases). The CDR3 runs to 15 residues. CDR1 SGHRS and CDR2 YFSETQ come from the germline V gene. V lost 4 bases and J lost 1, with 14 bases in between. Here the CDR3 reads CASSPEAGSQETQYF. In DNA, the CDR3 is TGCGCCAGCAGCCCGGAAGCCGGGAGCCAAGAGACCCAGTACTTC.

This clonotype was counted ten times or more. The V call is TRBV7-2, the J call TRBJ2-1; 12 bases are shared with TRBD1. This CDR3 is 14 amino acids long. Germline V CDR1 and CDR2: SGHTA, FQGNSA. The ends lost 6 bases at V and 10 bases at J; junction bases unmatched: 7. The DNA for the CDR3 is TGTGCCAGCAGATCGGGACAGGGGGCGTGGGAGCAGTTCTTC. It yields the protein CASRSGQGAWEQFF.

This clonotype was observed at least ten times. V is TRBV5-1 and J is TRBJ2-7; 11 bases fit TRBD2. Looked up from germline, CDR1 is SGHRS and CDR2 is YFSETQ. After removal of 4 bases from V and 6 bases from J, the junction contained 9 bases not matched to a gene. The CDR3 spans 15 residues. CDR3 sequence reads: CASSLASGGPGEQYF. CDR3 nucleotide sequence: TGCGCCAGCAGCCTAGCTAGCGGGGGGCCCGGCGAGCAGTACTTC.

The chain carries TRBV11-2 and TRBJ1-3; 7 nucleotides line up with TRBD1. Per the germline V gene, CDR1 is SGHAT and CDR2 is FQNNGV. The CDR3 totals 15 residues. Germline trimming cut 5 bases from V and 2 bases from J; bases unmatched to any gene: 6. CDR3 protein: CASSPTTGAGNTIYF. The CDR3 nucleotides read TGTGCCAGCAGCCCCACAACAGGGGCTGGAAACACCATATATTTT.

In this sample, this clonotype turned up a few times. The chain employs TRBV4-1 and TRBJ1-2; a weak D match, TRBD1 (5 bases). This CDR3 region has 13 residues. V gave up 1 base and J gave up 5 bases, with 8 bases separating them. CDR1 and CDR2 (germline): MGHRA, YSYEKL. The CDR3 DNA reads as TGCGCCAGCAGCCAAGGGGGCCCTTATGGCTACACCTTC. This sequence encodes CASSQGGPYGYTF.

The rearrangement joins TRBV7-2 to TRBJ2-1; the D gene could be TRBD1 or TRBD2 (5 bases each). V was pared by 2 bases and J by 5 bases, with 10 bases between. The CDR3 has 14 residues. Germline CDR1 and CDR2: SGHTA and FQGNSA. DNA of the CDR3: TGTGCCAGCAGCTTAATGTCGGGACACAATGAGCAGTTCTTC. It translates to CASSLMSGHNEQFF.

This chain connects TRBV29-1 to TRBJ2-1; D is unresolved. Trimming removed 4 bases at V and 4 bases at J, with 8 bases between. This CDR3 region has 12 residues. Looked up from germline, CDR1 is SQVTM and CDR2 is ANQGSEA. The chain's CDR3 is CSVVPEYNEQFF. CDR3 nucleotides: TGCAGCGTTGTCCCGGAGTACAATGAGCAGTTCTTC.

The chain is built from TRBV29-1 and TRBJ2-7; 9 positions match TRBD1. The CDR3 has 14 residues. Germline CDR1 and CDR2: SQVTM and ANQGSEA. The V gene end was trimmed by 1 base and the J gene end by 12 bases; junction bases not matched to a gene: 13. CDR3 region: CSVEANTNRGLLYF. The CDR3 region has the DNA TGCAGCGTTGAAGCAAATACTAACAGGGGGCTACTGTACTTC.

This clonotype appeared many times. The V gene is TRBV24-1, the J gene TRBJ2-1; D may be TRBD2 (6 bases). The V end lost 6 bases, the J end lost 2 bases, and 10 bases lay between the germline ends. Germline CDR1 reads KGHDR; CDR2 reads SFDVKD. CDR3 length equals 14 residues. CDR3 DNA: TGTGCCACCAGTATTTCTAGCGCCTACAATGAGCAGTTCTTC. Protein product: CATSISSAYNEQFF.

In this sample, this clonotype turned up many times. The CDR3 sequence: CASSPISTSGFGNEQFF. The CDR3 nucleotides read TGTGCCAGCTCACCGATAAGTACTAGCGGGTTTGGGAATGAGCAGTTCTTC. The chain links TRBV18 to TRBJ2-1, with 9 bases that match TRBD2. V shed 3 bases and J 7 bases; nucleotides not matched to a gene: 13. The V gene's germline CDR1 is KGHSH and CDR2 LQKENI. The CDR3 is made up of 17 amino acids.

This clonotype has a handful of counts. The CDR3 DNA reads as TGTGCCAGCTCTCCAACAGGGGGCATTCTTCAGCCCCAGCATTTT. It encodes CASSPTGGILQPQHF. The rearrangement uses TRBV27 and TRBJ1-5; 9 bases are shared with TRBD1. V lost 8 bases to trimming and J lost 6 bases; unmatched junction nucleotides: 11. The CDR3 extends over 15 amino acids. Per the germline V gene, CDR1 is MNHEY and CDR2 is SMNVEV (reference sequence).

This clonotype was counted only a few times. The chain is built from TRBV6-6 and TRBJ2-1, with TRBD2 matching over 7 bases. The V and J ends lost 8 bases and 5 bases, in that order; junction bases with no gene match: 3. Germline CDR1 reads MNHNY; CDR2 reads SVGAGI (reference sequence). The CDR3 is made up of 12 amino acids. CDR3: CASSLADNEQFF. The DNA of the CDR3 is TGTGCCAGCTCTCTAGCGGACAATGAGCAGTTCTTC.

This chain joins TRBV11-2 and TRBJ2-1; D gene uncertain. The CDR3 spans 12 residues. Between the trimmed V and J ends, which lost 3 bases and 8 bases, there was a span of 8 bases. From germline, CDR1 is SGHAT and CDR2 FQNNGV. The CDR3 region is CASSLAVHEQFF. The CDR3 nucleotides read TGTGCCAGCAGCTTGGCGGTCCATGAGCAGTTCTTC.

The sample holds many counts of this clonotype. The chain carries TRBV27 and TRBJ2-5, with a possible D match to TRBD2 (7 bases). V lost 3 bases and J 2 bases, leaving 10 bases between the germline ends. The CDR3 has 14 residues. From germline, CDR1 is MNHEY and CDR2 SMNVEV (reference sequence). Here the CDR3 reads CASSFGGRQETQYF. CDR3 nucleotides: TGTGCCAGCAGTTTCGGGGGGCGGCAAGAGACCCAGTACTTC.

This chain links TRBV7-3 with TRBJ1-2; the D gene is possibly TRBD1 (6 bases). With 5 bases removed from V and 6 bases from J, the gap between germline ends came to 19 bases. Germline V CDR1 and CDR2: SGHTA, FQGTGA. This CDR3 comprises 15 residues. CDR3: CASSPTGFVSDGYTF. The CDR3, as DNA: TGTGCCAGCAGCCCGACAGGATTCGTGTCGGATGGCTACACCTTC.

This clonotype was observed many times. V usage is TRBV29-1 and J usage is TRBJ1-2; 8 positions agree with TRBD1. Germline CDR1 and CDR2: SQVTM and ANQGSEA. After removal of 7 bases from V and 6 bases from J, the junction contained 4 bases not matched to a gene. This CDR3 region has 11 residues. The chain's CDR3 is CSGTGYDGYTF. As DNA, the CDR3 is TGCAGCGGGACAGGGTACGATGGCTACACCTTC.

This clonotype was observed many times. The CDR3 DNA sequence: TGTGCCAGTAGTGGCGGGCAGGCCGGCAATTCACCCCTCCACTTT. This encodes CASSGGQAGNSPLHF. The gene calls are TRBV19 and TRBJ1-6; D is unclear. The length of the CDR3 is 15 residues. CDR1 and CDR2 from the germline V gene are LNHDA and SQIVND (reference sequence). V was clipped by 5 bases and J by 7 bases, with 15 bases between them.